The 9 T cell receptor beta chains given below trace back to one sample, sequenced in a study of blood T cell repertoires in COVID-19. TCRdb keeps only in-frame clones here, not all; method: immunoSEQ multiplex PCR. The profile covers a few hundred thousand clones, with about nine tenths appearing a single time and 1.2% taken by the ten largest. The sample consisted of PBMCs or T cells enriched from blood (not recorded which). Receptors originate from a man aged 30 to 45 who had recovered from COVID-19.

The V gene is TRBV6-5, the J gene TRBJ2-2; no firm D call. Deletions cut 6 bases from V and 6 bases from J, with 11 bases between. This CDR3 comprises 13 residues. Germline V gene data show CDR1 as MNHEY and CDR2 as SVGAGI. The chain's CDR3 is CASRATPSGELFF. The CDR3 DNA reads TGTGCCAGCAGGGCCACACCGTCCGGGGAGCTGTTTTTT.

The chain uses TRBV3-1 (or the pseudogene TRBV3-2) and TRBJ1-6; 12 bases are a match to TRBD1. In germline, CDR1 is LGHDT, CDR2 YNNKEL (reference sequence). V gave up 4 bases and J gave up 9 bases; unmatched junction bases: 7. The CDR3 is made up of 16 amino acids. CDR3 coding DNA: TGTGCCAGCAGCCCCGGGACAGGGGGCCAGCGTTCACCCCTCCACTTT. It yields the protein CASSPGTGGQRSPLHF.

J is TRBJ2-3 and V is TRBV28; TRBD1 matches 9 bases. CDR1 and CDR2 from the germline V gene are MDHEN and SYDVKM. This CDR3 region has 15 residues. The V segment lost 3 bases and the J segment 2 bases; nucleotides outside the gene matches: 3. CDR3 nucleotide sequence: TGTGCCAGCAGTTTTGGGGACAGGGCCACAGATACGCAGTATTTT. It specifies CASSFGDRATDTQYF.

The rearrangement links TRBV19 to TRBJ2-7; weak D call: TRBD2 (6 bases). The CDR3 loop spans 13 amino acids. From germline, CDR1 is LNHDA and CDR2 SQIVND (reference sequence). Trimming cost V 5 bases and J 2 bases, with 10 bases left between them. CDR3 in amino acids: CASSSGLPYEQYF. CDR3 nucleotides: TGTGCCAGTAGTTCGGGACTCCCCTACGAGCAGTACTTC.

The chain has TRBV10-1 and TRBJ2-2; 8 nucleotides agree with TRBD1. The V segment lost 4 bases and the J segment 6 bases; nucleotides outside the gene matches: 4. Germline CDR1 WNHNN, CDR2 SYGVQD (reference sequence). The CDR3 has 14 residues. In DNA, the CDR3 is TGCGCCAGCAGTGTTCTACAGGGGGCCGGGGAGCTGTTTTTT. Its protein is CASSVLQGAGELFF.

About this clone itself: One junction end disagrees with the germline gene, perhaps due to a read error. V and J are TRBV5-3 and TRBJ2-5; 13 bases match TRBD2. TRBV5-3 is recorded as an ORF, its role being uncertain. The CDR3 length is 17 residues. CDR3 DNA: TGTGCCAGAAGTTTGGCCACTAGCGGGAGGGGCCAAGAGACCCAGTACTTC. The encoded protein is CARSLATSGRGQETQYF.

V is TRBV11-3 and J is TRBJ1-5, with D possibly TRBD1 on 5 matching bases. The CDR3 is made up of 14 amino acids. Germline V gene lookup returns CDR1 SGHNT and CDR2 YENEEA. Trimming removed 3 bases from V and 8 bases from J, with 14 bases in between. The chain's CDR3 is CASSLMVQGEPQHF. CDR3 DNA: TGTGCCAGCAGCTTGATGGTGCAGGGTGAGCCCCAGCATTTT.

The genes are TRBV27 and TRBJ1-1; 9 nucleotides align to TRBD1. This CDR3 comprises 14 residues. J gave up 7 bases and V 2 bases, and 5 bases lay outside the gene matches. Germline CDR1 is MNHEY and CDR2 is SMNVEV (reference sequence). CDR3 loop: CASSLDRGTDEAFF. The DNA of the CDR3 is TGTGCCAGCAGTTTAGACAGGGGGACAGATGAAGCTTTCTTT.

V gene TRBV15 combines with J gene TRBJ1-4; 7 nucleotides agree with TRBD1. V trimming: 4 bases; J trimming: 3 bases; junction bases outside the gene matches: 14. The CDR3 runs to 18 residues. Germline V gene sequence: CDR1 LNHNV, CDR2 YYDKDF (reference sequence). CDR3 protein: CATSKDRPRRVSNEKLFF. In DNA, the CDR3 is TGTGCCACCAGCAAGGACAGGCCACGGCGTGTATCTAATGAAAAACTGTTTTTT.